This TCR beta chain originates from a study of early T cells in non-severe SARS-CoV-2 infection. At the level of the study: The authors sequenced bulk RNA from unsorted whole blood, leaving chains unpaired. Study conclusions and caveats: Private and CD4 specificities were missed by VDJdb matching, which favored anti-spike CD8 responses.

Individually, cDNA molecules had unique molecular identifiers attached to them. TCRdb analysed the 5' RACE reads with MiXCR anew, one entry per CDR3 protein. Of 25,000 to 30,000 distinct CDR3 sequences in the sample, around 4% were seen once. The table lists this clonotype with many counts. Its antigen is still unknown. The CDR3 is made up of 16 amino acids. Germline V gene data show CDR1 as KGHSH and CDR2 as LQKENI. Trimming cost V 2 bases and J 7 bases; bases outside gene matches: 14. What was sequenced was whole blood. The gene calls are TRBV18 and TRBJ2-7, with 7 bases matching TRBD2. This TCR was recovered from an adult who was a healthcare worker with PCR-confirmed SARS-CoV-2 infection or an uninfected control (not recorded which). CDR3 bases: TGTGCCAGCTCACCAGCCCCCACGGGACTAAACGCGGAGCAGTACTTC. The encoded protein is CASSPAPTGLNAEQYF.